Here is one T cell receptor (beta chain) with its context. Its antigen is undetermined. The sample belongs to a study of T cells in Graves' hyperthyroidism and ophthalmopathy. General observations from the study: A 13 V-J model separated ophthalmopathy from stable hyperthyroidism. Blood samples included most of the expanded thyroid clonotypes exceeding 0.001.

The germline V gene has CDR1 KGHSH and CDR2 LQKENI. The junction had 17 bases not matched to a gene; V was cut back by 3 bases and J by 6 bases. CDR3 length: 19 amino acids. Uncontrolled infection, other autoimmune disease, pregnancy or lactation disqualified patients from enrolment. Thyroid ultrasound, orbital computed tomography, clinical symptoms, and serum thyroxine and TRAb underpinned diagnoses. The source material, RNA transcripts, was used to amplify TCR beta CDR3 regions. RT-PCR in the first round (using the HTBI primer set) targeted the TCR CDR3. TCRdb used MiXCR to reprocess the multiplex PCR reads, holding one entry per CDR3 protein. Of 90,000 to 120,000 distinct CDR3 sequences in the sample, about a sixth were seen once.

Material for sequencing was blood. The source is a woman aged 45-65 years with Graves' hyperthyroidism. This rearrangement joins TRBV18 to TRBJ2-1; 10 positions match TRBD2. The chain's CDR3 is CASSPAQGTTSGTFNEQFF. The CDR3 DNA reads as TGTGCCAGCTCACCGGCACAGGGGACCACTAGCGGGACGTTCAATGAGCAGTTCTTC.